This passage covers 6 T cell receptor beta chains from one sample sequenced in a study of beta chain features in type 1 diabetes. Every bit of the isolated RNA underwent reverse transcription, so sequencing read expressed TCRB transcripts. Some clones are missing from TCRdb's copy, which holds only in-frame ones; the method was immunoSEQ multiplex PCR. The repertoire holds 330,000 or so clones, with 12% to 15% as singletons. The specimen sequenced was central memory CD4+ T cells from blood. The receptor set was obtained from a man younger than 40 in good health.

This clone was found a few times. This rearrangement joins TRBV2 to TRBJ1-2, with 7 bases identical to TRBD1. The CDR3 covers 14 residues. J gave up 8 bases and V 0 bases, and 6 bases lay outside the gene matches. CDR1 is SNHLY, CDR2 FYNNEI, per germline. DNA for the CDR3: TGTGCCAGCAGTGAAGCCGCCCAGGGGGGAGGCTACACCTTC. Translated, it gives CASSEAAQGGGYTF. Full variable domain (outside the CDR3, taken from reference TRBV2 and TRBJ1-2): EPEVTQTPSHQVTQMGQEVILRCVPISNHLYFYWYRQILGQKVEFLVSFYNNEISEKSEIFDDQFSVERPDGSNFTLKIRSTKLEDSAMYFCASSEAAQGGGYTFGSGTRLTVV.

Only a few counts were recorded for this clone. The CDR3 loop reads CASSLAGRETQYF. In nucleotides, the CDR3 is TGTGCCAGCAGCTTAGCCGGGAGAGAGACCCAGTACTTC. The chain employs TRBV7-2 and TRBJ2-5, with D perhaps matching TRBD2 (6 bases). This CDR3 comprises 13 residues. The germline V gene has CDR1 SGHTA and CDR2 FQGNSA. V lost 0 bases, J lost 4 bases, and 6 bases lay in between.

This clone showed up just a few times. The gene calls are TRBV6-5 and TRBJ2-3; D gene uncertain. This CDR3 is 14 amino acids long. Trimming stripped 5 bases from V and 2 bases from J, with 11 bases between. CDR1 is MNHEY and CDR2 is SVGAGI in the germline V gene. This CDR3 reads CASSVPGLTDTQYF. The CDR3 DNA reads as TGTGCCAGCAGTGTACCCGGCCTCACAGATACGCAGTATTTT.

This clone was counted between two and nine times. The V and J genes are TRBV7-2 and TRBJ2-7; D might be TRBD2 (6 bases). V lost 5 bases and J lost 6, with 14 bases in between. Germline assignment: CDR1 SGHTA and CDR2 FQGNSA. The CDR3 sequence is 13 residues long. For the CDR3, the DNA is TGTGCCAGCAGCCCCGTCGGGGGTTTCGAGCAGTACGTC. This translates into CASSPVGGFEQYV.

This sequence joins TRBV7-2 and TRBJ1-5; 12 bases agree with TRBD1. CDR3 length equals 16 residues. The germline CDR1 and CDR2 sequences are SGHTA and FQGNSA. V was clipped by 0 bases and J by 11 bases; unmatched bases: 8. For the CDR3, the DNA is TGTGCCAGCAGCTTAGCGCTGGGACAGGGGGCCGCTTCCCAGCATTTT. Amino acid sequence: CASSLALGQGAASQHF.

V is TRBV25-1 and J is TRBJ2-1; TRBD2 agrees at 8 bases. From germline, CDR1 is MGHDK and CDR2 SYGVNS. This CDR3 is 15 amino acids long. With V trimmed by 1 base and J by 7 bases, 6 bases remained unmatched. In DNA form, the CDR3 reads TGTGCCAGCAGTGAATCTTTAGCGGGGAGGAATGAGCAGTTCTTC. Its translation is CASSESLAGRNEQFF.